This T cell receptor (beta chain) derives from a study of CD8 T cells in ankylosing spondylitis. Study-wide results and caveats: It appeared that ankylosing spondylitis blood was characterized by a TCR beta motif of several highly homologous variants. Enrichment of disease-linked clones was reportedly significant in matched ankylosing spondylitis synovial fluid.

TCRdb called the 5' RACE reads again in MiXCR, with one record for every CDR3 protein. The data show 150,000 to 200,000 distinct CDR3 sequences, approximately 20% seen once. The CDR3 runs to 16 residues. Germline V gives CDR1 DFQATT, CDR2 SNEGSKA (reference sequence). Losses at the gene ends were 1 base for V and 1 base for J; bases not matched to a gene: 5. This clonotype has a handful of counts. Its cognate antigen is unknown. The clonotype was recovered from a male donor with ankylosing spondylitis or in good health (not recorded which). This chain joins TRBV20-1 and TRBJ2-5; 11 bases line up with TRBD1. Input material: blood, either unsorted or a sorted T cell fraction (not recorded which). The CDR3: CSARAIGTGGQETQYF. The CDR3 coding sequence is TGCAGTGCTAGAGCAATCGGGACAGGGGGCCAAGAGACCCAGTACTTC.